This T cell receptor beta chain was obtained from a study of cytomegalovirus exposure and HLA in healthy donors. Turning to the study itself: Caucasian-associated ancestry cluster membership applied to about 83% of 398 genotyped donors.

All donors participated as healthy donors of bone marrow. 60 Vbeta and 13 Jbeta primers were used in PCR. Only in-frame clones appear in the TCRdb table, and some are missing; sequencing was by immunoSEQ multiplex PCR. Among around 220,000 clones listed, around 83% were seen once. Study results and limitations: The investigators catalogued 150 to 200 TCR beta chains as cytomegalovirus-associated.

Germline assignment: CDR1 ENHRY and CDR2 SYGVKD. V lost 4 bases and J lost 6, with 12 bases in between. This CDR3 is built from 14 residues. As concerns this clone: Antigen unknown.

Sequencing was carried out using PBMCs. The source is a girl aged 5-17 years in good health and CMV-seronegative. The chain uses TRBV10-3 and TRBJ2-2, with a weak D call TRBD2 (5 bases). CDR3 residues: CAISGVSVSGELFF. Written as DNA, the CDR3 is TGTGCCATCAGTGGGGTTAGCGTCTCCGGGGAGCTGTTTTTT.